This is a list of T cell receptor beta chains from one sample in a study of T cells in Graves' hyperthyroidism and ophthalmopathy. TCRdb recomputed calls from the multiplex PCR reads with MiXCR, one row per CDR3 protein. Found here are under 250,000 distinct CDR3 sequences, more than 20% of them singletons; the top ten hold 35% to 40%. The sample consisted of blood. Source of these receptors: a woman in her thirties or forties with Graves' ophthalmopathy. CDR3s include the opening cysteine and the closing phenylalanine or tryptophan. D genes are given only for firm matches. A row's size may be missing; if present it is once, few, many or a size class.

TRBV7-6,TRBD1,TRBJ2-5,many,TGTGCCAGCAGCGGTGACAGGGGCCAAGAGACCCAGTACTTC,CASSGDRGQETQYF
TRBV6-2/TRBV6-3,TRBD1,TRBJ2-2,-,TGTGCCAGCAGTTACTCTCGGGACAGGGGGTCGAACACCGGGGAGCTGTTTTTT,CASSYSRDRGSNTGELFF
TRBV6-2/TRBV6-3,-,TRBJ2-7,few,TGTGCCAGCAGTGTCCAGGTGGGGAGGACCTACGAGCAGTCCTTC,CASSVQVGRTYEQSF
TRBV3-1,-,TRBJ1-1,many,TGTGCCAGCAGCCAAGATATGGGGGGCACTGAAGCTTTCTTT,CASSQDMGGTEAFF
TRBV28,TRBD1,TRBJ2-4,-,TGTGCCAGTTGGACAGGAGCCAAAAACATTCAGTACTTC,CASWTGAKNIQYF
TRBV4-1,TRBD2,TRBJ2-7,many,TGCGCCAGCAGCCAAGATAGCGGGAGCTCCTACGAGCAGTACTTC,CASSQDSGSSYEQYF
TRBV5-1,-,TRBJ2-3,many,TGCGCCAGCAGCTTGGCTCAGTCAGGGGCTACGCAGTATTTT,CASSLAQSGATQYF
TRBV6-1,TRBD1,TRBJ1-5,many,TGTGCCAGCAGTGGGACAGGGGGCGGCAATCAGCCCCAGCATTTT,CASSGTGGGNQPQHF
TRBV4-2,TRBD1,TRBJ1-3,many,TGTGCCAGCAGCCAGACAGGGGGCTCTGGAAACACCATATATTTT,CASSQTGGSGNTIYF
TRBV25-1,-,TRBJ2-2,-,TGTGCCAGCAGTGACAACAGGGGGCGTCAGCGGGAGTTCAATACCGGGGAGCTGTTTTTT,CASSDNRGRQREFNTGELFF
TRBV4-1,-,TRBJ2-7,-,TGCGCCAGCAGCCAACTCCCAGGAGAGACCTACGAGCAGTACTTC,CASSQLPGETYEQYF
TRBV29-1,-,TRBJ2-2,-,TGCAGCGCTCGGATATACAACACCGGGGAGCTGTCTTTT,CSARIYNTGELSF
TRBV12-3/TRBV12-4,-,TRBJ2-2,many,TGTGCCAGCAGTTTGAGACACACCGGGGAGCTGTTTTTT,CASSLRHTGELFF
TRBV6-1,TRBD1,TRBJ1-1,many,TGTGCCAGCAGTCAAGCCGGGACAGTGAACACTGAAGCTTTCTTT,CASSQAGTVNTEAFF
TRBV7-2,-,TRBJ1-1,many,TGTGCCAGCGGCACCGAAGCTTTCTTT,CASGTEAFF
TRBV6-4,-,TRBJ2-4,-,TGTGCCAGCAGTGACTCGATGGGCATTCAGTACTTC,CASSDSMGIQYF
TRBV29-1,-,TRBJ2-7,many,TGCAGCGTTGGGTGGGTTTCCTACGAGCAGTACTTC,CSVGWVSYEQYF
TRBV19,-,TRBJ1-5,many,TGTGCCACCCGGCCTTATAGCAATCAGCCCCAGCATTTT,CATRPYSNQPQHF
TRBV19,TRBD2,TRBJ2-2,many,TGTGCCAGTAGTATTCGAGCGGGAGGAGTCACCGGGGAGCTGTTTTTT,CASSIRAGGVTGELFF
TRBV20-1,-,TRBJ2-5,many,TGCAGTGCTAGAGGGGCTGGAGAGACCCAGTACTTC,CSARGAGETQYF
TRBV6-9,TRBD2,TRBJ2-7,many,TGTGCCAGCAGTTATGGGACTAGCGGAATCTACGAGCAGTACTTC,CASSYGTSGIYEQYF
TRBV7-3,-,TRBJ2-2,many,TGTGCCAGCAGCAGACTTAACACCGGGGAGCTGTTTTTT,CASSRLNTGELFF
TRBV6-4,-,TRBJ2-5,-,TGTGCCAGCAGCCTTAACGATAAAGAGACCCAGTACTTC,CASSLNDKETQYF
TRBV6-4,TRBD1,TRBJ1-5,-,TGTGCCAGCAGTGACGAACCCGGACAGGGCCAGCATTTT,CASSDEPGQGQHF
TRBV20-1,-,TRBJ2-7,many,TGCAGTGCTAGCCTCGGCGTCAGCCGCTCCTACGAGCAGTACTTC,CSASLGVSRSYEQYF
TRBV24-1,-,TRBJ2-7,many,TGTGCCACCAGTGATTTGGGCAGGGACCAACCCTACGAGCAGTACTTC,CATSDLGRDQPYEQYF
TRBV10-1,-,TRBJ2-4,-,TGCGCCAGCAGAACTAGGACCCTGAAAAACATTCAGTACTTC,CASRTRTLKNIQYF
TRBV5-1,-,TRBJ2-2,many,TGCGCCAGCAGCCGGTACGACGGGGAGCTGTTTTTT,CASSRYDGELFF
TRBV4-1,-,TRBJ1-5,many,TGCGCCAGCAGCCAAGACCGGGACATTGATCAGCCCCAGCATTTT,CASSQDRDIDQPQHF
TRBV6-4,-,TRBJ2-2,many,TGTGCCAGCAGTGACTCCTTCGGGAGGAACACCGGGGAGCTGTTTTTT,CASSDSFGRNTGELFF
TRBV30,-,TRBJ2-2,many,TGTGCCTGGAGTCATGGCCAGGGAGGCGGGGAGCTGTTTTTT,CAWSHGQGGGELFF